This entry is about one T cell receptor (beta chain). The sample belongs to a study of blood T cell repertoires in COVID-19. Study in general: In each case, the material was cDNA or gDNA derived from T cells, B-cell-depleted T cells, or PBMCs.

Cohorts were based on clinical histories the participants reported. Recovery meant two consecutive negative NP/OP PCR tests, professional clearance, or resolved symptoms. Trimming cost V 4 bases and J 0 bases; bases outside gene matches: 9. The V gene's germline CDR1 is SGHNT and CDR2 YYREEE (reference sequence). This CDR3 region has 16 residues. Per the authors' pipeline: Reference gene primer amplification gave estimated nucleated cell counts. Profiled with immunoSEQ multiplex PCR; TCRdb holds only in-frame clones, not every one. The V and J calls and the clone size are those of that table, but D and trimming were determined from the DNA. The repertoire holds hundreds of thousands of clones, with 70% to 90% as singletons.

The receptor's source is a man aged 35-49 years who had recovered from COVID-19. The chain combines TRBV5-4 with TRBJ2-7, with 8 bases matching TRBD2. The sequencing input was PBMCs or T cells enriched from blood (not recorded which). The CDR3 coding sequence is TGTGCCAGCAGCCGGGACACTAGCGGTAGCTCCTACGAGCAGTACTTC. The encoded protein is CASSRDTSGSSYEQYF.